A selection of T cell receptor beta chains follows, all from one sample in a study of T cells after yellow fever vaccination. TCRdb re-analysed the 5' RACE reads in MiXCR, keeping a single row per CDR3 protein. This table has about 42,000 distinct CDR3 sequences, over 5.5% appearing once. The sequencing here drew on PBMCs, either bulk or a sorted T-cell subset (CD4+, CD8+, memory, or dextramer-sorted; not recorded which), taken 45 days after the yellow fever booster vaccination. These receptors were taken from a man aged 30-40 years who received the YFV17D yellow fever vaccine. The conserved cysteine and the conserved F or W are not part of the CDR3 here. The order of the fields is J gene, V gene, CDR3 length, CDR3 protein.

TRBJ2-3,TRBV3-1,12,ASSQAGATDTQY
TRBJ1-5,TRBV10-3,13,ATEERDVSNQPQH
TRBJ2-5,TRBV20-1,13,SAYPTGIQMETQY
TRBJ1-5,TRBV27,12,ASSWRGGNQPQH
TRBJ1-5,TRBV28,12,ASSLRGTPRAQH
TRBJ1-2,TRBV21-1,11,ASSKIRGSGYT
TRBJ1-5,TRBV7-8,14,ASSPSAAGVDQPQH
TRBJ2-7,TRBV20-1,10,SAQTETYEQY
TRBJ2-3,TRBV7-2,13,ASSPQWSRTDTQY
TRBJ1-5,TRBV5-6,13,ASSLWTGPLAPQH
TRBJ1-6,TRBV5-5,10,ASSLDNSPLH
TRBJ2-3,TRBV7-9,10,ATRGVMNTQY
TRBJ2-3,TRBV3-1,17,ASSLIPGSRPMSTDTQY